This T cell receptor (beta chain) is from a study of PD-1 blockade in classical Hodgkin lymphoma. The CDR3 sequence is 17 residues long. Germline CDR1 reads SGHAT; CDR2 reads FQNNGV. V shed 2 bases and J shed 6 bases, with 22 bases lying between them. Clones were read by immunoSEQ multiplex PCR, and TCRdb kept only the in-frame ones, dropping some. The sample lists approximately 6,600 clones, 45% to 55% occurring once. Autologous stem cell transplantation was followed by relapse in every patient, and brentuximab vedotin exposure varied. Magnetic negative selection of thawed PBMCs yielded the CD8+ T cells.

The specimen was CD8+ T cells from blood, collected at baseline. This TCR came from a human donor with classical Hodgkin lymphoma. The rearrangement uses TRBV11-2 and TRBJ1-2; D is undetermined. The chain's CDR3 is CASSLRQAPSPINGYTF. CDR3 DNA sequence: TGTGCCAGCAGCTTAAGGCAGGCGCCCTCACCGATAAATGGCTACACCTTC. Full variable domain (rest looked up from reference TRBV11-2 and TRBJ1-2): EAGVAQSPRYKIIEKRQSVAFWCNPISGHATLYWYQQILGQGPKLLIQFQNNGVVDDSQLPKDRFSAERLKGVDSTLKIQPAKLEDSAVYLCASSLRQAPSPINGYTFGSGTRLTVV.